This T cell receptor (beta chain) derives from a study of T-cell reconstitution after alpha-beta-depleted transplantation in children (dated by TCRdb to about 2016). With regard to the full study: Using TCR repertoire profiling, the study followed T-cell immune reconstitution in a quantitative way in children after TCRalphabeta/CD19-depleted allogeneic hematopoietic cell transplantation.

Libraries were made using PCR. Sequencing relied on an Illumina HiSeq 2500. Molecular barcoding was employed in the preparation of TCR libraries, with unique molecular identifiers being used to normalize TCRbeta repertoire quantification. In TCRdb, the public reads were trimmed at Q25 with fastp and aligned with MiXCR, with productive beta chains retained. Records with the same CDR3 protein are collapsed into one entry carrying the most frequent genes and DNA. This sample holds some 110,000 distinct CDR3 sequences; 10% were observed only once. The ten largest account for around 34% of the sample. What the study reported, not specific to this receptor: About two months after transplant, the apparently early recovery of alphabetaT-cell counts reportedly depended on just several hundred clones that had expanded rapidly and came from non-depleted graft cells. In some patients, the high TCRbeta diversity seen at day 60 was put down to recipient T cells and intrathymic progenitors that had survived conditioning. The frequencies of hyperexpanded clones fell over the following months, and after one year, T-cell counts and TCRbeta diversity were mostly attributed to newly produced T cells.

This specimen's treatment or condition label, per the study, means: allogeneic hematopoietic cell transplantation with graft depleted of TCRalphabeta T cells and CD19 B cells. The children who served as transplant recipients had been given grafts of TCRalphabeta/CD19-depleted allogeneic hematopoietic cells. The CDR3 spans 14 residues, from the cysteine through the phenylalanine. The sequence is cut down to CDR3 DNA, 42 bases in frame from base 1. Relative to germline, V is 6 bases shorter and J is 3 bases shorter, with 13 bases between their ends. CDR1 SNHLY and CDR2 FYNNEI are derived from the germline V gene. This clonotype was observed a few times. This receptor's antigen is unknown. The sample holds no much larger clone one base away, and base qualities are not on file.

The sequences come from PBMCs, collected before TCRalphabeta/CD19-depleted stem cell transplant. In this chain, TRBV2 is recombined with TRBJ2-3; the D gene is perhaps TRBD1, from 6 matching bases. The sequence came from a boy younger than 10 with acute lymphoblastic leukemia, due to receive a stem cell transplant. The base sequence is TGTGCCAGCAGAACAGATCAGGGGACAGATACGCAGTATTTT. It translates to CASRTDQGTDTQYF.